The 9 T cell receptor beta chains below all came from one sample that was sequenced in a study of T cell responses to AZD1222 COVID-19 vaccine. Clones were read by immunoSEQ multiplex PCR, and TCRdb kept only the in-frame ones, dropping some. The data hold 150,000 or so clones, with approximately 90% observed a single time. This material consisted of peripheral blood, taken on day 0 of AZD1222 vaccination. The receptors here all came from an adult in good health.

This sequence joins TRBV19 and TRBJ1-1; D unresolved. The CDR3 is made up of 15 amino acids. Trimming removed 3 bases at V and 3 bases at J, with 14 bases between. Germline V gene data show CDR1 as LNHDA and CDR2 as SQIVND (reference sequence). The CDR3 DNA follows: TGTGCCAGTAGTATTTTGCACCCAACGGACACTGAAGCTTTCTTT. Encoded protein: CASSILHPTDTEAFF.

The chain links TRBV18 to TRBJ2-7; D not resolved. CDR1 KGHSH and CDR2 LQKENI come from the germline V gene. This CDR3 has 13 amino acids. V lost 3 bases and J lost 12, with 18 bases in between. This CDR3 is CASSPPPLGFRYF. CDR3 bases: TGTGCCAGCTCACCGCCCCCGCTGGGGTTCAGGTACTTC.

V gene TRBV11-2 combines with J gene TRBJ1-2; D gene unclear. This CDR3 region has 14 residues. Between the trimmed V and J ends, which lost 1 base and 4 bases, there was a span of 10 bases. Germline CDR1 SGHAT, CDR2 FQNNGV. The chain's CDR3 is CASSLGRGSYGYTF. The CDR3, as DNA: TGTGCCAGCAGCTTAGGGCGTGGGAGCTATGGCTACACCTTC.

This rearrangement joins TRBV19 to TRBJ1-4; D might be TRBD1 (5 bases). The CDR3 has 11 residues. CDR1 is LNHDA, CDR2 SQIVND, per germline (reference sequence). In nucleotides, the CDR3 is TGTGCGGGGGAGTATAATGAAAAACTGTTTTTT. Its protein product is CAGEYNEKLFF.

This clone came up once. The chain joins TRBV30 to TRBJ1-1; the match to TRBD1 covers 7 bases. The CDR3 is 13 amino acids. CDR1 is GTSNPN, CDR2 SVGIG, per germline (reference sequence). The trim removed 8 bases at V and 2 bases at J, leaving 8 bases unmatched. The CDR3 spells CARSRQGNTEAFF. The CDR3 coding sequence is TGTGCCCGCTCCCGACAGGGAAACACTGAAGCTTTCTTT.

The chain links TRBV28 to TRBJ1-5, with D possibly being TRBD1 (6 bases). V lost 5 bases, J lost 0 bases, and 20 bases lay in between. The CDR3 totals 18 residues. Per the germline V gene, CDR1 is MDHEN and CDR2 is SYDVKM. CDR3 residues: CASSVWGGARDSNQPQHF. DNA for the CDR3: TGTGCCAGCAGTGTTTGGGGGGGCGCGAGGGATAGCAATCAGCCCCAGCATTTT.

This clone was detected only a few times. The genes are TRBV5-1 and TRBJ1-1; TRBD1 is a possible D gene (5 bases). The germline V gene encodes CDR1 SGHRS and CDR2 YFSETQ. This CDR3 spans 12 amino acids. With 7 bases removed from V and 5 bases from J, the gap between germline ends came to 12 bases. DNA of the CDR3: TGCGCCAGCCAACGCGAGGGGACTGAAGCTTTCTTT. It is translated as CASQREGTEAFF.

The CDR3 spells CASSPITGSGYGYTF. The CDR3 DNA sequence: TGTGCCAGCAGCCCAATCACAGGGTCAGGCTATGGCTACACCTTC. The chain links TRBV7-9 to TRBJ1-2, with D possibly TRBD1 on 6 matching bases. This CDR3 contains 15 residues. The germline CDR1 and CDR2 sequences are SEHNR and FQNEAQ (reference sequence). V shed 5 bases and J shed 4 bases, with 17 bases lying between them.

This chain uses TRBV29-1 with TRBJ1-2, with D perhaps TRBD1 (5 bases). CDR1 is SQVTM, CDR2 ANQGSEA, per germline. This CDR3 region has 14 residues. In DNA, the CDR3 is TGCAGTGCCCTACGGGACTCCGAGGAGATGCGCTACACCTTC. This sequence encodes CSALRDSEEMRYTF.